This passage covers 13 T cell receptor beta chains from one sample sequenced in a study of spatial heterogeneity in lung cancer. MiXCR, applied by TCRdb to the 5' RACE reads, yields one record per CDR3 protein. The repertoire has approximately 100,000 distinct CDR3 sequences, roughly 19% of them found once; the top ten carry about a fifth. Time point given: blood at routine non-recurrence follow-up after resection. This sample comprised PBMCs, obtained at follow-up. These receptor sequences come from a male donor with early-stage non-small cell lung cancer.

The chain has TRBV6-5 and TRBJ2-7; no definite D call. This CDR3 has 14 residues. The V gene's germline CDR1 is MNHEY and CDR2 SVGAGI. V lost 0 bases and J lost 5, with 11 bases in between. The CDR3 here is CASSYSYDFDEQYF. In DNA, the CDR3 is TGTGCCAGCAGTTACTCGTATGATTTCGACGAGCAGTACTTC.

There are a few counts of this clonotype. V gene TRBV23-1 combines with J gene TRBJ2-7; 8 bases map to TRBD1. TRBV23-1 is placed among ORFs of uncertain function. The CDR3 extends over 16 amino acids. V was clipped by 0 bases and J by 3 bases; unmatched bases: 7. As DNA, the CDR3 is TGCGCCAGCAGTCAATCGCAGGGACAGGAGTTCTACGAGCAGTACGTC. This translates into CASSQSQGQEFYEQYV.

In its sample, this clonotype was seen a few times. V gene TRBV18 combines with J gene TRBJ2-5, with D possibly TRBD2 on 5 matching bases. V lost 3 bases, J lost 2 bases, and 7 bases lay in between. The CDR3 consists of 13 residues. Germline assignment: CDR1 KGHSH and CDR2 LQKENI. The CDR3 DNA reads as TGTGCCAGCTCACCCACGGGGCAAGAGACCCAGTACTTC. Protein sequence: CASSPTGQETQYF.

The sample holds a few counts of this clonotype. The J gene is TRBJ2-7, the V gene TRBV6-2 or TRBV6-3; D is ambiguous. Looked up from germline, CDR1 is MNHEY and CDR2 is SVGEGT. V lost 3 bases, J lost 0 bases, and 9 bases lay in between. The CDR3 has 14 amino acids. CDR3 region: CASSYSRSSYEQYV. The CDR3 DNA follows: TGTGCCAGCAGTTATTCTAGGAGCTCCTACGAGCAGTACGTC.

The chain is built from TRBV7-9 and TRBJ2-4; D is unclear. Germline lookup yields CDR1 SEHNR and CDR2 FQNEAQ (reference sequence). V dropped 0 bases and J dropped 0 bases, with 6 bases sitting between them. The CDR3 spans 15 residues. Here the CDR3 DNA reads TGTGCCAGCAGCTTAGCAGAACTAGCCAAAAACATTCAGTACTTC. Protein: CASSLAELAKNIQYF.

The chain combines TRBV20-1 with TRBJ1-1; D remains ambiguous. CDR3 length equals 13 residues. CDR1 and CDR2 from the germline V gene are DFQATT and SNEGSKA (reference sequence). The V and J ends lost 4 bases and 2 bases respectively, with 11 bases between them. Here the CDR3 reads CSAIPGYNTEAFF. In DNA, the CDR3 is TGCAGTGCTATCCCCGGGTACAACACTGAAGCTTTCTTT.

The sample holds a few counts of this clonotype. The V and J genes are TRBV6-5 and TRBJ2-3; possible D gene TRBD2, 5 bases. The CDR3 is made up of 13 amino acids. Trimming stripped 5 bases from V and 6 bases from J, with 12 bases between. Germline loops: CDR1 MNHEY, CDR2 SVGAGI. CDR3 in amino acids: CASSTDLLDTQYF. In DNA, the CDR3 is TGTGCCAGCAGTACGGACTTACTCGATACGCAGTATTTT.

This clonotype was detected ten times or more. J is TRBJ1-2 and V is TRBV5-5; D may be TRBD1 (5 bases). CDR1 is SGHKS, CDR2 YYEKEE, per germline (reference sequence). The CDR3 loop spans 15 amino acids. V was pared by 2 bases and J by 0 bases, with 11 bases between. The CDR3: CASSLAGTSNYGYTF. The CDR3 DNA sequence: TGTGCCAGCAGCTTAGCTGGGACTTCTAACTATGGCTACACCTTC.

The chain is built from TRBV7-8 and TRBJ2-7; D call uncertain. CDR3 size: 15 residues. Trimming took 4 bases from V and 0 from J, leaving 13 bases between them. CDR1 and CDR2 (germline): SGHVS, FQNEAQ. CDR3 region: CASSSTGLTSYEQYV. The CDR3 DNA reads as TGTGCCAGCAGCTCGACGGGCCTAACCTCCTACGAGCAGTACGTC.

The V gene is TRBV10-2, the J gene TRBJ1-2; D is unclear. With 2 bases removed from V and 2 bases from J, the gap between germline ends came to 6 bases. The CDR3 covers 13 residues. Germline CDR1 and CDR2: WSHSY and SAAADI. In nucleotides, the CDR3 is TGCGCCAGCAGTGAGCTCCTAAACTATGGCTACACCTTC. It yields the protein CASSELLNYGYTF.

This clonotype was seen a handful of times. The V gene is TRBV29-1, the J gene TRBJ1-4, with TRBD1 matching over 7 bases. CDR3 size: 14 residues. Looked up from germline, CDR1 is SQVTM and CDR2 is ANQGSEA. V dropped 4 bases and J dropped 8; count of bases not matched to a gene: 10. The CDR3 loop is CSVGMTGFGEKLFF. Written as DNA, the CDR3 is TGCAGCGTTGGGATGACAGGGTTTGGGGAAAAACTGTTTTTT.

This clonotype occurred a few times. CDR3 DNA: TGTGCCAGCAGCTTACAGGGTTACACCGGGGAGCTGTTTTTT. Translating gives CASSLQGYTGELFF. The chain recombines TRBV9 with TRBJ2-2, with D maybe TRBD1 (6 bases). This CDR3 has 14 amino acids. Trimming cost V 4 bases and J 3 bases, with 10 bases left between them. Germline V gene sequence: CDR1 SGDLS, CDR2 YYNGEE.

This clonotype was seen only a few times. The J gene is TRBJ2-3, the V gene TRBV5-1; 7 bases match TRBD2. Germline V gene data show CDR1 as SGHRS and CDR2 as YFSETQ. Unmatched junction bases numbered 3, after V lost 1 base and J lost 1 base. This CDR3 comprises 15 residues. The CDR3 spells CASSLQREGTDTQYF. The CDR3 DNA is TGCGCCAGCAGCTTGCAACGGGAGGGCACAGATACGCAGTATTTT.